This T cell receptor beta chain is from a study of shared clonotypes between healthy human individuals. Study context: CD4 naive and memory got three plates each, CD8 naive two, CD8 memory one.

Broader study findings: Clonotypes which were not shared had lower generation probabilities than clonotypes that all four donors shared.

Deep level was the assay's run setting. Profiled with immunoSEQ multiplex PCR; TCRdb holds only in-frame clones, not every one. The repertoire has 600,000 to 750,000 clones, approximately 77% of them found once; the top ten carry less than 2%. V was clipped by 1 base and J by 6 bases, with 13 bases between them. This CDR3 contains 15 residues. Germline values: CDR1 MGHRA, CDR2 YSYEKL. Regarding this clone: The antigen is not known.

This sequence originates from a woman younger than 45 in good health. This chain connects TRBV4-1 to TRBJ1-5; maybe TRBD1 (6 bases). Sequenced material: memory CD4+ T cells sorted from blood. The subset here: CD45RA-negative fraction. The DNA of the CDR3 is TGCGCCAGCAGCCAAGGTACAGGGCGTATTCAGCCCCAGCATTTT. Amino acids: CASSQGTGRIQPQHF.